Below are 16 T cell receptor beta chains sequenced from a single sample in a study of blood T cell repertoires in COVID-19. Method: immunoSEQ multiplex PCR; TCRdb's copy keeps in-frame clones and lacks some. The data show 350,000 to 450,000 clones, more than 80% seen once. The sequenced sample consisted of peripheral blood. The receptors here all came from a man in his forties or fifties with acute or convalescent COVID-19.

The chain has TRBV29-1 and TRBJ2-1; D perhaps matches TRBD2 (5 bases). The CDR3 is 11 residues long. Trimming took off 8 bases at V and 3 bases at J, with 8 bases between the two ends. Germline CDR1 and CDR2: SQVTM and ANQGSEA. The CDR3 is CSSGNYNEQFF. The CDR3 coding sequence is TGCAGCTCCGGGAACTACAATGAGCAGTTCTTC.

This chain uses TRBV6-1 with TRBJ2-7; tentatively, D is TRBD1 (5 bases). The length of the CDR3 is 15 residues. Germline values: CDR1 MNHNS, CDR2 SASEGT. Trimming took off 2 bases at V and 2 bases at J, with 13 bases between the two ends. CDR3 loop: CASSESRGTPYEQYF. The CDR3 region has the DNA TGTGCCAGCAGTGAAAGTAGGGGTACCCCCTACGAGCAGTACTTC.

This sequence joins TRBV27 and TRBJ1-5; 9 bases are a match to TRBD1. The J segment lost 7 bases and the V segment lost 5 bases, leaving 3 bases of the junction unmatched. Germline V gene data show CDR1 as MNHEY and CDR2 as SMNVEV (reference sequence). The CDR3 length is 13 residues. CDR3 protein: CASSHRGRQPQHF. CDR3 sequence (DNA): TGTGCCAGCAGTCACAGGGGGCGACAGCCCCAGCATTTT.

The chain's CDR3 is CASSYPGQGSYGYTF. As DNA, the CDR3 is TGTGCCAGCAGTTACCCGGGACAGGGGAGCTATGGCTACACCTTC. This rearrangement joins TRBV6-5 to TRBJ1-2; TRBD1 aligns across 10 bases. Looked up from germline, CDR1 is MNHEY and CDR2 is SVGAGI. The CDR3 consists of 15 residues. V lost 2 bases and J lost 4; bases outside the gene matches: 4.

The table lists this clone with a count of one. This chain joins TRBV19 and TRBJ1-5, with TRBD1 matching over 8 bases. The CDR3 has 13 amino acids. The germline V gene encodes CDR1 LNHDA and CDR2 SQIVND (reference sequence). The ends lost 10 bases at V and 0 bases at J; junction bases unmatched: 2. CDR3: CATGQDSNQPQHF. The CDR3 DNA reads as TGTGCCACGGGACAGGATAGCAATCAGCCCCAGCATTTT. The entire variable domain, with the rest obtained from reference TRBV19 and TRBJ1-5, is as follows: DGGITQSPKYLFRKEGQNVTLSCEQNLNHDAMYWYRQDPGQGLRLIYYSQIVNDFQKGDIAEGYSVSREKKESFPLTVTSAQKNPTAFYLCATGQDSNQPQHFGDGTRLSIL.

This clone was found once. The J gene is TRBJ1-4, the V gene TRBV4-2; a possible D gene is TRBD1 (5 bases). The germline V and J ends were trimmed by 2 bases and 4 bases, with 14 bases remaining between them. Germline-derived CDR1 and CDR2 are LGHNA and YNFKEQ. The CDR3 consists of 16 residues. Here the CDR3 DNA reads TGTGCCAGCAGCCAACCCGGGAGGCAGGGTAATGAAAAACTGTTTTTT. It specifies CASSQPGRQGNEKLFF.

The V and J genes are TRBV27 and TRBJ2-1, with a weak D call TRBD2 (6 bases). Germline loops: CDR1 MNHEY, CDR2 SMNVEV (reference sequence). V lost 6 bases to trimming and J lost 6 bases, with 18 bases between them. CDR3 length: 15 amino acids. Written as DNA, the CDR3 is TGTGCCAGCAGGCTCGGAGGGCGGGCCTCCAATGAGCAGTTCTTC. Its translation is CASRLGGRASNEQFF.

This chain uses TRBV2 with TRBJ2-7; TRBD1 matches 7 bases. The length of the CDR3 is 13 residues. The ends lost 8 bases at V and 3 bases at J; junction bases unmatched: 7. CDR1 and CDR2 from the germline V gene are SNHLY and FYNNEI. The CDR3 region has the DNA TGTGCCAGCCTAGACAGGGTCGGCTACGAGCAGTACTTC. This gives the protein CASLDRVGYEQYF.

The rearrangement joins TRBV11-2 to TRBJ1-2; 7 bases map to TRBD1. With V trimmed by 0 bases and J by 8 bases, 9 bases remained unmatched. The germline CDR1 and CDR2 sequences are SGHAT and FQNNGV. The CDR3 sequence is 15 residues long. As DNA, the CDR3 is TGTGCCAGCAGCTTAGATCGGGGACAGTCGGGAGGCTACACCTTC. Protein sequence: CASSLDRGQSGGYTF. The full variable domain, in which reference TRBV11-2 and TRBJ1-2 provide the parts outside the CDR3, is EAGVAQSPRYKIIEKRQSVAFWCNPISGHATLYWYQQILGQGPKLLIQFQNNGVVDDSQLPKDRFSAERLKGVDSTLKIQPAKLEDSAVYLCASSLDRGQSGGYTFGSGTRLTVV.

The rearrangement joins TRBV2 to TRBJ1-4, with 7 bases matching TRBD1. The CDR3 sequence is 16 residues long. Germline V gene lookup returns CDR1 SNHLY and CDR2 FYNNEI. J was trimmed by 0 bases and V by 6 bases; bases with no gene match: 7. CDR3 nucleotides: TGTGCCAGCAGGCGGACAGGTTTTGCAACTAATGAAAAACTGTTTTTT. Amino acid sequence: CASRRTGFATNEKLFF.

The rearrangement links TRBV7-6 to TRBJ1-5; D call uncertain. Germline loops: CDR1 SGHVS, CDR2 FNYEAQ. CDR3 length: 13 amino acids. The ends were cut back, 5 bases at V and 7 bases at J, with 12 bases in the middle. The CDR3 region is CASSPNEGQPQHF. DNA for the CDR3: TGTGCCAGCAGCCCGAACGAGGGACAGCCCCAGCATTTT.

The chain couples TRBV6-1 to TRBJ2-1, with unresolved D. The germline V gene encodes CDR1 MNHNS and CDR2 SASEGT. This CDR3 comprises 13 residues. Trimming took off 3 bases at V and 8 bases at J, with 11 bases between the two ends. The chain's CDR3 is CASSEVSFDEQFF. CDR3 sequence (DNA): TGTGCCAGCAGTGAGGTTAGTTTCGATGAGCAGTTCTTC.

The chain recombines TRBV15 with TRBJ2-1, with TRBD2 identical over 11 bases. The CDR3 extends over 15 amino acids. Germline V gives CDR1 LNHNV, CDR2 YYDKDF (reference sequence). V dropped 5 bases and J dropped 8; count of bases not matched to a gene: 8. CDR3 bases: TGTGCCACCAGCCCGCGACTAGCGGGAAACCATGAGCAGTTCTTC. This translates into CATSPRLAGNHEQFF.

The genes are TRBV4-2 and TRBJ1-2; no reliable D call. The germline V and J ends were trimmed by 0 bases and 8 bases, with 7 bases remaining between them. The CDR3 length is 12 residues. Looked up from germline, CDR1 is LGHNA and CDR2 is YNFKEQ. The CDR3 nucleotides are TGTGCCAGCAGCCAAGATCCGGGGGGCTACACCTTC. Translated: CASSQDPGGYTF.

This sequence joins TRBV4-1 and TRBJ1-3, with 8 bases matching TRBD1. After removal of 1 base from V and 8 bases from J, the junction contained 4 bases not matched to a gene. Per the germline V gene, CDR1 is MGHRA and CDR2 is YSYEKL. This CDR3 has 14 residues. The CDR3 sequence: CASSQVGQGDTIYF. Written as DNA, the CDR3 is TGCGCCAGCAGCCAAGTCGGACAGGGAGACACCATATATTTT.

For the CDR3, the DNA is TGTGCCAGCAGCCCGACTACCCCGGGACAGATTAACTATGGCTACACCTTC. It codes for CASSPTTPGQINYGYTF. The chain carries TRBV3-1 (or the pseudogene TRBV3-2) and TRBJ1-2; 7 bases agree with TRBD1. The germline gives CDR1 LGHDT, CDR2 YNNKEL (reference sequence). This CDR3 region has 17 residues. V was clipped by 4 bases and J by 1 base; unmatched bases: 12.